This passage covers 26 T cell receptor beta chains from one sample sequenced in a study of OX40 agonist ivuxolimab in advanced cancers. Sequencing used immunoSEQ multiplex PCR; TCRdb keeps in-frame clones, though not all of them. Among fewer than 80,000 clones listed, approximately 85% were seen once. The sequences come from CD4+ or CD8+ T cells sorted from blood, collected in a trial of the OX40 agonist ivuxolimab. The origin of the receptors is an adult with an advanced solid tumor such as melanoma, head and neck, liver or kidney cancer.

Concerning this clone: This specimen includes other DNA sequences encoding the same CDR3. The chain is built from TRBV18 and TRBJ1-5, with D tentatively TRBD1 (5 bases). The CDR3 has 16 amino acids. V dropped 3 bases and J dropped 0 bases, with 12 bases sitting between them. CDR1 is KGHSH and CDR2 is LQKENI in the germline V gene. The CDR3 protein is CASSPPPGGSNQPQHF. CDR3 in DNA: TGTGCCAGCTCACCTCCCCCGGGGGGTAGCAATCAGCCCCAGCATTTT.

The V and J genes are TRBV5-1 and TRBJ1-2; tentatively, D is TRBD1 (6 bases). CDR1 and CDR2 from the germline V gene are SGHRS and YFSETQ. The CDR3 covers 15 residues. V lost 4 bases and J 3 bases, leaving 16 bases between the germline ends. CDR3 in DNA: TGCGCCAGCAGCCCCGGGACAACTCGAGACTATGGCTACACCTTC. Its protein product is CASSPGTTRDYGYTF. Full variable domain (outside the CDR3, taken from reference TRBV5-1 and TRBJ1-2): KAGVTQTPRYLIKTRGQQVTLSCSPISGHRSVSWYQQTPGQGLQFLFEYFSETQRNKGNFPGRFSGRQFSNSRSEMNVSTLELGDSALYLCASSPGTTRDYGYTFGSGTRLTVV.

This clone was seen a handful of times. The rearrangement joins TRBV2 to TRBJ1-1; D ambiguous. Germline loops: CDR1 SNHLY, CDR2 FYNNEI. The CDR3 contains 14 residues. Between the trimmed V and J ends, which lost 2 bases and 1 base, there was a span of 8 bases. The CDR3 protein is CASSELERNTEAFF. CDR3 sequence (DNA): TGTGCCAGCAGTGAATTGGAACGGAACACTGAAGCTTTCTTT.

The V gene is TRBV11-2, the J gene TRBJ2-3; weak D call: TRBD1 (5 bases). There are 15 residues in the CDR3. Trimming removed 1 base from V and 3 bases from J, with 11 bases in between. The germline gives CDR1 SGHAT, CDR2 FQNNGV. CDR3 protein: CASSLGSGITDTQYF. The CDR3, as DNA: TGTGCCAGCAGCTTAGGGTCAGGGATAACAGATACGCAGTATTTT.

J is TRBJ2-2 and V is TRBV14; maybe TRBD2 (6 bases). Trimming removed 1 base from V and 3 bases from J, with 9 bases in between. CDR1 and CDR2 (germline): SGHDN, FVKESK. The CDR3 is 15 residues long. CDR3 region: CASSQVGTYTGELFF. CDR3 in DNA: TGTGCCAGCAGCCAAGTCGGGACTTACACCGGGGAGCTGTTTTTT.

The rearrangement links TRBV30 to TRBJ1-2, with D possibly matching TRBD1 (5 bases). Germline V gene sequence: CDR1 GTSNPN, CDR2 SVGIG (reference sequence). The CDR3 spans 12 residues. V lost 6 bases and J 2 bases, leaving 10 bases between the germline ends. The CDR3 coding sequence is TGTGCCTGCCGCCGGGACAACTATGGCTACACCTTC. Translated: CACRRDNYGYTF.

V gene TRBV5-6 combines with J gene TRBJ2-5; 15 bases align to TRBD2. The junction had 5 bases not matched to a gene; V was cut back by 1 base and J by 4 bases. This CDR3 has 17 amino acids. Germline-derived CDR1 and CDR2 are SGHDT and YYEEEE. For the CDR3, the DNA is TGTGCCAGCAGCTTGAGGACTAGCGGGGGGGCGGTAGAGACCCAGTACTTC. Translation gives CASSLRTSGGAVETQYF. Variable domain in full (rest from reference TRBV5-6 and TRBJ2-5): DAGVTQSPTHLIKTRGQQVTLRCSPKSGHDTVSWYQQALGQGPQFIFQYYEEEERQRGNFPDRFSGHQFPNYSSELNVNALLLGDSALYLCASSLRTSGGAVETQYFGPGTRLLVL.

V gene TRBV7-2 combines with J gene TRBJ1-2; 7 nucleotides line up with TRBD1. Looked up from germline, CDR1 is SGHTA and CDR2 is FQGNSA. The CDR3 length is 16 residues. V lost 5 bases, J lost 4 bases, and 13 bases stayed unmatched. The CDR3 region is CASSRGGTGEAYGYTF. CDR3 DNA sequence: TGTGCCAGCAGCAGGGGGGGCACAGGGGAGGCCTATGGCTACACCTTC. Looking up the rest from reference TRBV7-2 and TRBJ1-2 gives the full variable domain: GAGVSQSPSNKVTEKGKDVELRCDPISGHTALYWYRQSLGQGLEFLIYFQGNSAPDKSGLPSDRFSAERTGGSVSTLTIQRTQQEDSAVYLCASSRGGTGEAYGYTFGSGTRLTVV.

The V call is TRBV5-4, the J call TRBJ2-1, with D possibly matching TRBD2 (6 bases). Germline V CDR1 and CDR2: SGHNT, YYREEE (reference sequence). The CDR3 is 12 amino acids. The V gene lost 4 bases and the J gene lost 8 bases, with 10 bases spanning the gap. This chain's CDR3 is CASSGGTDEQFF. CDR3 DNA sequence: TGTGCCAGCAGCGGGGGGACCGATGAGCAGTTCTTC.

The chain uses TRBV14 and TRBJ2-5; TRBD2 might be the D (6 bases). This CDR3 is 16 amino acids long. Germline CDR1 is SGHDN and CDR2 is FVKESK. The V and J ends lost 7 bases and 2 bases respectively, with 20 bases between them. In DNA, the CDR3 is TGTGCCAGCATCACCCAGCTCCGGGGGACGCAAGAGACCCAGTACTTC. Amino acids: CASITQLRGTQETQYF.

The chain has TRBV5-4 and TRBJ2-1, with 8 bases fitting TRBD2. J lost 2 bases, V lost 4 bases, and 5 bases had no gene match. Germline-derived CDR1 and CDR2 are SGHNT and YYREEE (reference sequence). The CDR3 runs 15 residues. The DNA for the CDR3 is TGTGCCAGCAGCCGTAGCGGGGCTACCTACAATGAGCAGTTCTTC. Protein: CASSRSGATYNEQFF.

This clone came up once. The chain recombines TRBV5-1 with TRBJ1-1, with 7 bases lining up with TRBD1. From germline, CDR1 is SGHRS and CDR2 YFSETQ. The CDR3 consists of 14 residues. V lost 4 bases to trimming and J lost 1 base; unmatched junction nucleotides: 4. As DNA, the CDR3 is TGCGCCAGCAGCGTAGGGACAGAGAACACTGAAGCTTTCTTT. Amino acid sequence: CASSVGTENTEAFF.

The chain couples TRBV14 to TRBJ2-5; 9 bases are shared with TRBD2. The CDR3 has 18 amino acids. V shed 5 bases, J shed 4 bases, and the junction held 17 bases outside the gene matches. Per germline, CDR1 SGHDN and CDR2 FVKESK. CDR3 in DNA: TGTGCCAGCAGCAAGGCCAGCGGGGGGCCTCCCCGGGTAGAGACCCAGTACTTC. It is translated as CASSKASGGPPRVETQYF.

This clone has just one count. The rearrangement uses TRBV5-6 and TRBJ1-5, with D perhaps matching TRBD1 (5 bases). This CDR3 spans 14 amino acids. From germline, CDR1 is SGHDT and CDR2 YYEEEE. Trimming removed 0 bases from V and 9 bases from J, with 13 bases in between. The CDR3 loop is CASSLAGVGRPQHF. CDR3 bases: TGTGCCAGCAGCTTGGCGGGGGTCGGTCGGCCCCAGCATTTT.

V is TRBV6-5 and J is TRBJ2-7; weak D call: TRBD1 (6 bases). Trimming shortened V by 1 base and J by 2 bases, and 9 bases separated the two germline ends. The CDR3 is 14 residues long. The germline gives CDR1 MNHEY, CDR2 SVGAGI. The CDR3 DNA is TGTGCCAGCAGTTACTTAACAGGGACCTACGAGCAGTACTTC. The encoded protein is CASSYLTGTYEQYF.

This rearrangement joins TRBV4-3 to TRBJ1-5, with unresolved D. Deletions cut 0 bases from V and 4 bases from J, with 10 bases between. Germline CDR1 and CDR2: LGHNA and YSLEER. This CDR3 region has 15 residues. The CDR3 DNA reads as TGCGCCAGCAGCCAAGATGGGGTGGCGAATCAGCCCCAGCATTTT. This codes for CASSQDGVANQPQHF.

The chain uses TRBV5-5 and TRBJ1-5; maybe TRBD1 (6 bases). This CDR3 region has 17 residues. V shed 0 bases and J shed 0 bases, with 13 bases lying between them. Germline V gene data show CDR1 as SGHKS and CDR2 as YYEKEE (reference sequence). The CDR3 reads CASSLATGRGSNQPQHF. The DNA of the CDR3 is TGTGCCAGCAGCTTGGCCACAGGGAGGGGTAGCAATCAGCCCCAGCATTTT.

The genes are TRBV28 and TRBJ1-2, with 10 positions matching TRBD1. The trim removed 3 bases at V and 2 bases at J, leaving 3 bases unmatched. Per the germline V gene, CDR1 is MDHEN and CDR2 is SYDVKM. The CDR3 runs to 15 residues. CDR3 amino acids: CASSLVGQGNYGYTF. CDR3 nucleotides: TGTGCCAGCAGTTTGGTGGGACAGGGGAACTATGGCTACACCTTC.

J is TRBJ2-3 and V is TRBV7-2; no definite D call. Germline lookup yields CDR1 SGHTA and CDR2 FQGNSA. CDR3 length: 13 residues. Trimming shortened V by 0 bases and J by 6 bases, and 7 bases separated the two germline ends. The CDR3 sequence is CASSLARGDTQYF. CDR3 sequence (DNA): TGTGCCAGCAGCTTAGCTCGTGGGGATACGCAGTATTTT.

This clone was counted once. The V call is TRBV7-2, the J call TRBJ1-4; no definite D call. Trimming took off 6 bases at V and 7 bases at J, with 18 bases between the two ends. CDR1 SGHTA and CDR2 FQGNSA come from the germline V gene. The CDR3 contains 15 residues. The CDR3 spells CASSPAGPGGEKLFF. The CDR3 DNA reads as TGTGCCAGCAGTCCAGCTGGACCGGGAGGTGAAAAACTGTTTTTT.

The chain is built from TRBV12-5 and TRBJ2-7, with D possibly called TRBD1 or TRBD2 (5 bases each). The CDR3 sequence is 14 residues long. The V end was cut by 1 base, the J end by 7 bases, with 14 bases between. Germline V gene lookup returns CDR1 LGHNT and CDR2 FRNRAP. The CDR3 region is CASGLDFGTWEQYF. CDR3 sequence (DNA): TGTGCTAGTGGTTTGGACTTCGGGACGTGGGAGCAGTACTTC.

The chain is built from TRBV9 and TRBJ1-4, with TRBD1 matching 10 bases. The V gene's germline CDR1 is SGDLS and CDR2 YYNGEE. Trimming at V came to 2 bases and at J to 7 bases, leaving 2 bases not matched to a gene. The CDR3 consists of 14 residues. This CDR3 is CASSVGTGVEKLFF. The CDR3 region has the DNA TGTGCCAGCAGCGTGGGGACAGGGGTTGAAAAACTGTTTTTT. The whole variable domain, filled in from reference TRBV9 and TRBJ1-4, reads DSGVTQTPKHLITATGQRVTLRCSPRSGDLSVYWYQQSLDQGLQFLIQYYNGEERAKGNILERFSAQQFPDLHSELNLSSLELGDSALYFCASSVGTGVEKLFFGSGTQLSVL.

Details on this clone: A junction boundary mismatches the germline segment, possibly from a read error. The chain has TRBV7-2 and TRBJ2-3, with 8 bases aligning to TRBD2. Per the germline V gene, CDR1 is SGHTA and CDR2 is FQGNSA. This CDR3 spans 15 amino acids. The CDR3 loop is CASSSTRTSTDTQYF. The CDR3 DNA follows: TGTGCCAGCAGCTCTACAAGGACTAGCACGGATACGCAGTATTTT.

The rearrangement joins TRBV7-9 to TRBJ2-3; D unclear. V was shortened by 5 bases and J by 4 bases, with 7 bases between the two germline ends. Germline lookup yields CDR1 SEHNR and CDR2 FQNEAQ (reference sequence). The CDR3 has 12 residues. The CDR3 sequence is CASSKQSDTQYF. The CDR3 DNA reads as TGTGCCAGCAGCAAACAGTCAGATACGCAGTATTTT.

The V call is TRBV20-1, the J call TRBJ1-1, with D unclear. This CDR3 has 11 amino acids. The ends were cut back, 5 bases at V and 10 bases at J, with 14 bases in the middle. In germline, CDR1 is DFQATT, CDR2 SNEGSKA (reference sequence). The CDR3 protein is CSAVRRDGAFF. Written as DNA, the CDR3 is TGCAGTGCTGTTCGCCGGGATGGAGCTTTCTTT.

This clone was seen a single time. V and J are TRBV7-2 and TRBJ2-7; D possibly corresponds to TRBD1 (6 bases). V lost 1 base and J lost 4, with 17 bases in between. This CDR3 region has 16 residues. Germline V lookup: CDR1 SGHTA, CDR2 FQGNSA. CDR3 DNA: TGTGCCAGCAGCTTAGGCTCCCCACAGGGACCTTACGAGCAGTACTTC. Its protein is CASSLGSPQGPYEQYF.